What follows are 10 T cell receptor beta chains derived from one specimen sequenced in a study of monozygotic twins with inflammatory bowel disease. From its re-call of the 5' RACE reads, TCRdb lists each CDR3 protein once, without DNA. This repertoire comprises 330,000 or so distinct CDR3 sequences; its ten largest clones make up around 2%. Material for sequencing was blood. These receptors all come from a human donor with ulcerative colitis or Crohn's disease, or a healthy co-twin of an affected twin (not recorded which).

This chain uses TRBV27 with TRBJ2-7; TCRdb reports TRBD2, a call that lacks DNA to check it against. In germline, CDR1 is MNHEY, CDR2 SMNVEV (reference sequence). The CDR3 spans 14 residues. CDR3 sequence reads: CASSPGDSRYEQYF.

The V call is TRBV6-2 or TRBV6-3, the J call TRBJ2-1; the D call from TCRdb, TRBD1, cannot be confirmed without DNA. Germline CDR1 and CDR2: MNHEY and SVGEGT. The CDR3 spans 15 residues. CDR3: CASSQAPRVYNEQFF.

This chain joins TRBV5-1 and TRBJ2-1; without DNA, the TCRdb call of TRBD2 cannot be checked. Germline V gene sequence: CDR1 SGHRS, CDR2 YFSETQ. The CDR3 has 15 residues. The chain's CDR3 is CASSEGLADYNEQFF.

V and J are TRBV2 and TRBJ2-3; TCRdb's D call of TRBD2 is untestable without DNA. The CDR3 extends over 15 amino acids. The germline V gene has CDR1 SNHLY and CDR2 FYNNEI. The CDR3 loop is CASRPTSGNTDTQYF.

J is TRBJ2-3 and V is TRBV7-8; TCRdb lists TRBD1, though no DNA is available to test this call. CDR1 is SGHVS and CDR2 is FQNEAQ in the germline V gene. This CDR3 spans 15 amino acids. This chain's CDR3 is CASSGRTEDRDTQYF.

This chain connects TRBV5-5 to TRBJ1-2; there is no DNA to check the TCRdb D call of TRBD1. The CDR3 runs to 13 residues. Germline V gene lookup returns CDR1 SGHKS and CDR2 YYEKEE (reference sequence). The CDR3 reads CASSPRDNYGYTF.

V usage is TRBV4-2 and J usage is TRBJ2-7; there is no DNA to check the TCRdb D call of TRBD1. The length of the CDR3 is 15 residues. Germline lookup yields CDR1 LGHNA and CDR2 YNFKEQ. The CDR3 loop reads CASSQESSQGSEQYF.

This chain uses TRBV28 with TRBJ1-4; without DNA, the TCRdb call of TRBD1 cannot be checked. Germline V lookup: CDR1 MDHEN, CDR2 SYDVKM. CDR3 size: 15 residues. The CDR3 reads CASTWGARANEKLFF.

V gene TRBV6-1 combines with J gene TRBJ2-2; there is no DNA to check the TCRdb D call of TRBD2. This CDR3 region has 15 residues. The germline gives CDR1 MNHNS, CDR2 SASEGT. The CDR3 reads CAAFPWRASTGELFF.

The chain employs TRBV5-1 and TRBJ2-3; the TCRdb call, TRBD2, lacks DNA for checking. The CDR3 totals 15 residues. Germline lookup yields CDR1 SGHRS and CDR2 YFSETQ. This CDR3 is CASSPPTSGADTQYF.